This T cell receptor beta chain was identified in a study of blood T cells in healthy people across ages. General study results and limits: Total diversity from one million sequenced T cells was likely underestimated.

Sample-barcoded 5' priming and a J-beta primer mix drove a second PCR of about 6 to 11 cycles. TCRdb re-called the 5' RACE reads with MiXCR, one entry per CDR3 protein. Here the sample spans 1.5 million to 2 million distinct CDR3 sequences, 25% to 30% being singletons. This clonotype was seen a few times. The antigen remains undetermined. The CDR3 is 17 amino acids. The trim removed 4 bases at V and 7 bases at J, leaving 16 bases unmatched. From germline, CDR1 is SGHRS and CDR2 YFSETQ. The origin of this receptor is a woman in her twenties or thirties in good health. V and J are TRBV5-1 and TRBJ2-1, with TRBD1 identical over 8 bases. Input material: blood. The CDR3 loop reads CASSLEPQGAVYNEQFF. CDR3 DNA: TGCGCCAGCAGCCTGGAACCGCAGGGGGCGGTTTATAATGAGCAGTTCTTC.